Each of the 16 T cell receptor beta chains below was sequenced from the same sample in a study of CD8 T cells in ankylosing spondylitis. TCRdb reprocessed the 5' RACE reads with MiXCR, giving one entry per CDR3 protein. The table has roughly 120,000 distinct CDR3 sequences, roughly 6.6% seen once. Sequenced input: blood, either unsorted or a sorted T cell fraction (not recorded which). Receptors were obtained from a male donor with ankylosing spondylitis or in good health (not recorded which).

This clonotype came up many times. The chain links TRBV6-5 to TRBJ1-2; D possibly corresponds to TRBD1 (6 bases). Between the trimmed V and J ends, which lost 2 bases and 7 bases, there was a span of 20 bases. CDR1 and CDR2 from the germline V gene are MNHEY and SVGAGI. The CDR3 runs 16 residues. The CDR3 loop is CASSYGMGPGGGGYTF. DNA of the CDR3: TGTGCCAGCAGTTACGGCATGGGACCGGGAGGGGGTGGCTACACCTTC.

The chain has TRBV24-1 and TRBJ2-1; 9 nucleotides align to TRBD1. The germline gives CDR1 KGHDR, CDR2 SFDVKD. Germline trimming cut 4 bases from V and 0 bases from J; bases unmatched to any gene: 15. CDR3 length: 20 amino acids. CDR3 region: CATSDPGQGIFLNSYNEQFF. CDR3 nucleotides: TGTGCCACCAGTGACCCGGGACAGGGAATATTCTTAAACTCCTACAATGAGCAGTTCTTC.

This clonotype has a count of ten or more. J is TRBJ2-3 and V is TRBV11-3, with D tentatively TRBD2 (6 bases). Germline CDR1 SGHNT, CDR2 YENEEA. V lost 3 bases and J lost 6, with 19 bases in between. The CDR3 has 16 residues. The CDR3 DNA reads TGTGCCAGCAGCTTGTCAGCAGGGCTTCGGGAGGATACGCAGTATTTT. This codes for CASSLSAGLREDTQYF.

There are many counts of this clonotype. The chain combines TRBV7-8 with TRBJ1-2; D is unclear. CDR1 is SGHVS and CDR2 is FQNEAQ in the germline V gene. The CDR3 sequence is 13 residues long. V was shortened by 5 bases and J by 4 bases, with 11 bases between the two germline ends. As DNA, the CDR3 is TGTGCCAGCAGCAACCGGTCGGCCTATGGCTACACCTTC. This sequence encodes CASSNRSAYGYTF.

This clonotype occurred many times. The chain employs TRBV29-1 and TRBJ2-1; 11 nucleotides align to TRBD2. Germline V gives CDR1 SQVTM, CDR2 ANQGSEA. The V and J ends lost 1 base and 2 bases, in that order; junction bases with no gene match: 4. The CDR3 runs to 16 residues. This CDR3 reads CSVEGTSGPPYNEQFF. The CDR3 nucleotides read TGCAGCGTTGAAGGGACTAGCGGGCCGCCCTACAATGAGCAGTTCTTC.

This clonotype was counted once. This could be a read error, since a much larger clone is one nucleotide away. The chain carries TRBV3-1 and TRBJ2-1; weak D call: TRBD2 (5 bases). Per the germline V gene, CDR1 is LGHDT and CDR2 is YNNKEL (reference sequence). This CDR3 has 17 amino acids. CDR3 in DNA: TGTGCCAGCACCCAAGATACGGCCGGCGGGCTCTACAATGAGCAGTTCTTC. It is translated as CASTQDTAGGLYNEQFF.

J is TRBJ2-1 and V is TRBV5-1; 7 bases are a match to TRBD2. V lost 8 bases to trimming and J lost 9 bases; unmatched junction nucleotides: 17. The CDR3 is made up of 15 amino acids. The germline V gene encodes CDR1 SGHRS and CDR2 YFSETQ. The CDR3 DNA sequence: TGCGCCAGTTGCCGGGACCTCAGGACGGGGGGTGAGCAGTTCTTC. Encoded protein: CASCRDLRTGGEQFF.

J is TRBJ2-2 and V is TRBV12-3 or TRBV12-4; 9 bases are a match to TRBD2. CDR3 length equals 17 residues. With 6 bases clipped from V and 2 bases from J, the junction kept 10 bases outside the gene matches. CDR3 sequence (DNA): TGTGCCAGCAGCCCGCGAATAGCGGGGGTAAACACCGGGGAGCTGTTTTTT. Amino acids: CASSPRIAGVNTGELFF.

This clonotype was counted at least ten times. This chain joins TRBV20-1 and TRBJ1-1; no definite D call. Trimming pared 0 bases from V and 2 bases from J, leaving 7 bases between. Germline V gene lookup returns CDR1 DFQATT and CDR2 SNEGSKA (reference sequence). The CDR3 contains 13 residues. CDR3 protein: CSARDAANTEAFF. In nucleotides, the CDR3 is TGCAGTGCTAGAGATGCCGCCAACACTGAAGCTTTCTTT.

This clonotype has ten or more counts. This chain uses TRBV4-1 with TRBJ1-2; 7 bases map to TRBD1. Germline V gene sequence: CDR1 MGHRA, CDR2 YSYEKL. The CDR3 length is 17 residues. With 1 base clipped from V and 5 bases from J, the junction kept 13 bases outside the gene matches. CDR3 amino acids: CASSQVLSPTGNYGYTF. In DNA form, the CDR3 reads TGCGCCAGCAGCCAAGTGCTCTCCCCGACAGGGAATTATGGCTACACCTTC.

This clonotype has ten or more counts. CDR3 in amino acids: CASSNGLNIQYF. In DNA, the CDR3 is TGCGCCAGCAGCAACGGCCTAAACATTCAGTACTTC. V and J are TRBV5-1 and TRBJ2-4, with no clear D. Germline V CDR1 and CDR2: SGHRS, YFSETQ. This CDR3 has 12 amino acids. Trimming stripped 4 bases from V and 6 bases from J, with 8 bases between.

In its sample, this clonotype was seen many times. This rearrangement joins TRBV29-1 to TRBJ2-7; D might be TRBD1 or TRBD2, each matching 7 bases. The CDR3 length is 11 residues. The V and J ends lost 4 bases and 6 bases respectively, with 10 bases between them. In germline, CDR1 is SQVTM, CDR2 ANQGSEA. The CDR3 sequence: CSVARGGEQYF. The CDR3 DNA sequence: TGCAGCGTTGCCAGGGGGGGCGAGCAGTACTTC.

This clonotype was counted at least ten times. The chain combines TRBV20-1 with TRBJ2-1; D is unresolved. Germline V gives CDR1 DFQATT, CDR2 SNEGSKA (reference sequence). Trimming took 5 bases from V and 6 from J, leaving 14 bases between them. CDR3 length equals 13 residues. The CDR3 spells CSAAVSGLNEQFF. CDR3 bases: TGCAGTGCTGCGGTCTCCGGCCTCAATGAGCAGTTCTTC.

This clonotype was observed at least ten times. The chain employs TRBV7-9 and TRBJ1-4, with TRBD1 matching over 7 bases. The CDR3 is 15 residues long. Per germline, CDR1 SEHNR and CDR2 FQNEAQ (reference sequence). V trimming: 6 bases; J trimming: 7 bases; junction bases outside the gene matches: 11. Written as DNA, the CDR3 is TGTGCCAGCAGTTTTGACACGCAGGGGGGTGAAAAACTGTTTTTT. It yields the protein CASSFDTQGGEKLFF.

At least ten counts were recorded for this clonotype. This sequence joins TRBV3-1 and TRBJ1-1, with TRBD1 identical over 10 bases. The CDR3 totals 17 residues. Germline loops: CDR1 LGHDT, CDR2 YNNKEL (reference sequence). The V and J ends lost 4 bases and 0 bases, in that order; junction bases with no gene match: 8. The CDR3 DNA is TGTGCCAGCAGCCCCCGGGACAGGGGATACATGAACACTGAAGCTTTCTTT. As protein: CASSPRDRGYMNTEAFF. The full variable domain, rest sourced from reference TRBV3-1 and TRBJ1-1, is DTAVSQTPKYLVTQMGNDKSIKCEQNLGHDTMYWYKQDSKKFLKIMFSYNNKELIINETVPNRFSPKSPDKAHLNLHINSLELGDSAVYFCASSPRDRGYMNTEAFFGQGTRLTVV.

This clonotype has ten or more counts. The chain couples TRBV7-9 to TRBJ2-7; D is unresolved. Germline V CDR1 and CDR2: SEHNR, FQNEAQ (reference sequence). With 6 bases removed from V and 2 bases from J, the gap between germline ends came to 11 bases. The CDR3 has 13 residues. Written as DNA, the CDR3 is TGTGCCAGCAGTTGGGCCCGGACCTACGAGCAGTACTTC. It codes for CASSWARTYEQYF.